These 20 T cell receptor beta chains were all obtained from the same sample, sequenced in a study of T cell responses to AZD1222 COVID-19 vaccine (dated by TCRdb to about 2021). This specimen's time point label, interpreted: about 28 days (+/-7) after the second vaccine dose. Receptors were amplified or captured by the immunoSEQ multiplex PCR assay. TCRdb limited this immuneACCESS table to in-frame rearrangements with V and J called. A share of clones is missing; checked studies link under half to unresolved V genes, and the rest is unexplained. The sample profile shows 20,000 to 30,000 clones; over 75% of them were found once. The top ten hold 2.5% to 3% of the sample. The sequenced sample was peripheral blood, obtained 28 days after the second AZD1222 dose. The receptors shown here come from an adult who received the AZD1222 COVID-19 vaccine.

This clone has a single count. This chain links TRBV6-2 or TRBV6-3 with TRBJ2-2; D not certain. CDR1 MNHEY and CDR2 SVGEGT come from the germline V gene. Trimming removed 6 bases at V and 11 bases at J, with 10 bases between. CDR3 length equals 11 residues. CDR3 in DNA: TGTGCCAGCAGCCAACCACGAGAGCTGTTTTTT. This encodes CASSQPRELFF.

This clone was counted a single time. The gene calls are TRBV29-1 and TRBJ2-3, with D perhaps TRBD1 (6 bases). The CDR3 extends over 11 amino acids. V was cut by 5 bases and J by 5 bases, with 8 bases left in between. Germline V gene lookup returns CDR1 SQVTM and CDR2 ANQGSEA. This CDR3 reads CSVLQGDTQYF. The CDR3 coding sequence is TGCAGCGTTCTACAGGGAGATACGCAGTATTTT.

This sequence joins TRBV3-1 (or the pseudogene TRBV3-2) and TRBJ1-2; TRBD1 matches at 10 bases. V lost 4 bases, J lost 4 bases, and 3 bases stayed unmatched. CDR1 is LGHDT, CDR2 YNNKEL, per germline (reference sequence). The CDR3 runs 14 residues. CDR3 in amino acids: CASSLRTGGYGYTF. As DNA, the CDR3 is TGTGCCAGCAGCCTCCGGACAGGGGGCTATGGCTACACCTTC.

This chain joins TRBV19 and TRBJ1-5; tentatively, D is TRBD1 (5 bases). This CDR3 contains 13 residues. V lost 10 bases and J lost 0, with 10 bases in between. CDR1 is LNHDA and CDR2 is SQIVND in the germline V gene (reference sequence). The CDR3 nucleotides read TGTGCCACCAGGGCTGGTAGCAATCAGCCCCAGCATTTT. Protein product: CATRAGSNQPQHF.

V and J are TRBV5-5 and TRBJ1-4; no definite D call. The germline CDR1 and CDR2 sequences are SGHKS and YYEKEE (reference sequence). Trimming removed 3 bases from V and 4 bases from J, with 10 bases in between. The CDR3 is 14 amino acids. CDR3: CASSWRVVNEKLFF. For the CDR3, the DNA is TGTGCCAGCAGCTGGAGAGTTGTTAATGAAAAACTGTTTTTT.

This clone is labeled as medium-sized. J is TRBJ2-5 and V is TRBV6-6; D is undetermined. V lost 0 bases and J 1 base, leaving 0 bases between the germline ends. This CDR3 is built from 12 residues. Germline lookup yields CDR1 MNHNY and CDR2 SVGAGI (reference sequence). The CDR3 here is CASSYSQETQYF. The CDR3 DNA follows: TGTGCCAGCAGTTACTCCCAAGAGACCCAGTACTTC.

The chain employs TRBV14 and TRBJ2-7, with D perhaps matching TRBD1 (5 bases). Deletions cut 3 bases from V and 0 bases from J, with 9 bases between. The germline gives CDR1 SGHDN, CDR2 FVKESK. The CDR3 has 14 residues. CDR3 sequence reads: CASSHRVGSYEQYF. The CDR3 DNA reads TGTGCCAGCAGCCACAGGGTCGGCTCCTACGAGCAGTACTTC.

The chain links TRBV6-5 to TRBJ1-6; no firm D call. From germline, CDR1 is MNHEY and CDR2 SVGAGI. The germline V and J ends were trimmed by 0 bases and 5 bases, with 8 bases remaining between them. The CDR3 loop spans 15 amino acids. CDR3 residues: CASSYSGTDNSPLHF. In DNA, the CDR3 is TGTGCCAGCAGTTACTCGGGAACTGATAATTCACCCCTCCACTTT.

This clone was counted only a few times. This chain links TRBV5-1 with TRBJ2-2; weak D call: TRBD1 (5 bases). This CDR3 is built from 13 residues. The germline V and J ends were trimmed by 6 bases and 1 base, with 7 bases remaining between them. Germline V gives CDR1 SGHRS, CDR2 YFSETQ. The CDR3 region has the DNA TGCGCCAGCACCGGACAGAACACCGGGGAGCTGTTTTTT. Its translation: CASTGQNTGELFF. Complete variable domain (other parts from reference TRBV5-1 and TRBJ2-2): KAGVTQTPRYLIKTRGQQVTLSCSPISGHRSVSWYQQTPGQGLQFLFEYFSETQRNKGNFPGRFSGRQFSNSRSEMNVSTLELGDSALYLCASTGQNTGELFFGEGSRLTVL.

This sequence joins TRBV7-7 and TRBJ2-5, with D perhaps matching TRBD1 (5 bases). The length of the CDR3 is 14 residues. Germline values: CDR1 SSHAT, CDR2 FNYEAQ (reference sequence). V dropped 1 base and J dropped 5 bases, with 11 bases sitting between them. The CDR3 DNA reads TGTGCCAGCAGCTTAGTGGGGCTGGGGGAGACCCAGTACTTC. Translated, it gives CASSLVGLGETQYF.

V and J are TRBV5-4 and TRBJ1-6; 8 bases fit TRBD1. V was clipped by 5 bases and J by 7 bases; unmatched bases: 8. The length of the CDR3 is 15 residues. Germline V lookup: CDR1 SGHNT, CDR2 YYREEE (reference sequence). The CDR3 sequence is CASRLSTGGNSPLHF. CDR3 nucleotides: TGTGCCAGCAGACTCTCCACAGGGGGAAATTCACCCCTCCACTTT.

The V and J genes are TRBV5-4 and TRBJ1-2, with 8 bases matching TRBD1. The CDR3 covers 15 residues. Trimming removed 0 bases from V and 4 bases from J; junction bases left unmatched: 5. Germline CDR1 is SGHNT and CDR2 is YYREEE (reference sequence). The CDR3 nucleotides are TGTGCCAGCAGCTTGGGGACAGGGCAGATCTATGGCTACACCTTC. Translation: CASSLGTGQIYGYTF.

The chain's CDR3 is CASSQDPATNEKLFF. The CDR3 DNA is TGCGCCAGCAGCCAAGATCCAGCAACTAATGAAAAACTGTTTTTT. V gene TRBV4-3 combines with J gene TRBJ1-4; D ambiguous. This CDR3 comprises 15 residues. Germline V gene lookup returns CDR1 LGHNA and CDR2 YSLEER. V lost 0 bases to trimming and J lost 0 bases, with 5 bases between them.

V is TRBV5-1 and J is TRBJ1-1; tentative D call: TRBD1 (5 bases). V was pared by 7 bases and J by 2 bases, with 15 bases between. This CDR3 contains 14 residues. The germline gives CDR1 SGHRS, CDR2 YFSETQ. CDR3 protein: CASGQLQDNTEAFF. CDR3 nucleotide sequence: TGCGCCAGCGGCCAATTACAGGATAACACTGAAGCTTTCTTT.

The chain joins TRBV5-1 to TRBJ2-1, with D unresolved. There are 12 residues in the CDR3. Germline V CDR1 and CDR2: SGHRS, YFSETQ. The ends were cut back, 3 bases at V and 6 bases at J, with 7 bases in the middle. This CDR3 is CASSSVFNEQFF. The CDR3 bases are TGCGCCAGCAGCTCGGTTTTCAATGAGCAGTTCTTC.

CDR3 nucleotides: TGTGCCAGCAGCCAAGGCCCAAGGATGGACACTGAAGCTTTCTTT. It translates to CASSQGPRMDTEAFF. This chain links TRBV3-1 (or the pseudogene TRBV3-2) with TRBJ1-1, with unresolved D. Trimming pared 1 base from V and 3 bases from J, leaving 12 bases between. This CDR3 has 15 residues. Germline V gene data show CDR1 as LGHDT and CDR2 as YNNKEL (reference sequence).

The rearrangement links TRBV4-1 to TRBJ2-5; 9 bases fit TRBD2. The junction had 3 bases not matched to a gene; V was cut back by 0 bases and J by 4 bases. CDR3 length: 15 amino acids. Per the germline V gene, CDR1 is MGHRA and CDR2 is YSYEKL. The CDR3 loop is CASSQDGRGGETQYF. CDR3 coding DNA: TGCGCCAGCAGCCAAGATGGGCGGGGGGGAGAGACCCAGTACTTC.

This clone was detected once. The CDR3 DNA follows: TGTGCCAGCAGCCCACAGGTCCAATCCCTCCACTTT. As protein: CASSPQVQSLHF. The chain combines TRBV11-2 with TRBJ1-6; D is possibly TRBD1 (5 bases). Germline V CDR1 and CDR2: SGHAT, FQNNGV. V gave up 5 bases and J gave up 14 bases, with 13 bases separating them. The CDR3 is made up of 12 amino acids.

This chain joins TRBV2 and TRBJ1-4; a weak D match, TRBD1 (6 bases). V lost 3 bases and J 10 bases, leaving 15 bases between the germline ends. Per the germline V gene, CDR1 is SNHLY and CDR2 is FYNNEI. CDR3 length equals 14 residues. CDR3 residues: CASSDRGGSGKLFF. CDR3 sequence (DNA): TGTGCCAGCAGTGACAGGGGAGGGTCAGGAAAACTGTTTTTT.

This sequence joins TRBV3-1 (or the pseudogene TRBV3-2) and TRBJ2-5; D uncertain. V lost 6 bases, J lost 0 bases, and 2 bases lay in between. CDR1 is LGHDT, CDR2 YNNKEL, per germline (reference sequence). The CDR3 consists of 11 residues. The DNA of the CDR3 is TGTGCCAGCAGTCACCAAGAGACCCAGTACTTC. Its protein is CASSHQETQYF.